Below are 4 T cell receptor beta chains sequenced from a single sample in a study of cytomegalovirus exposure and HLA in healthy donors. PCR primers comprised 60 Vbeta and 13 Jbeta primers. The protocol was immunoSEQ multiplex PCR, while the TCRdb copy is restricted to in-frame clones and leaves out a portion. Of just over 150,000 clones in the sample, almost 80% were seen once. Sequenced input: PBMCs. The receptors were gathered from a woman in her forties or fifties in good health and CMV-seropositive.

This clone was detected only once. This sequence joins TRBV7-2 and TRBJ1-1; D is possibly TRBD1 (6 bases). The length of the CDR3 is 14 residues. With 0 bases removed from V and 6 bases from J, the gap between germline ends came to 11 bases. Germline-derived CDR1 and CDR2 are SGHTA and FQGNSA. CDR3 nucleotides: TGTGCCAGCAGCTTAGCCAGGGGTGGGTCTGAAGCTTTCTTT. Its protein is CASSLARGGSEAFF.

This clone was recorded a few times. This sequence joins TRBV15 and TRBJ1-2; D is undetermined. This CDR3 has 13 residues. V was pared by 5 bases and J by 2 bases, with 9 bases between. Germline assignment: CDR1 LNHNV and CDR2 YYDKDF (reference sequence). CDR3 sequence (DNA): TGTGCCACCAGCCGCACACAGAACTATGGCTACACCTTC. Amino acid sequence: CATSRTQNYGYTF.

The chain links TRBV28 to TRBJ1-1; D is possibly TRBD1 (6 bases). CDR1 MDHEN and CDR2 SYDVKM come from the germline V gene. V lost 3 bases and J 3 bases, leaving 20 bases between the germline ends. The CDR3 totals 17 residues. CDR3 residues: CASSFIVQGFTDTEAFF. CDR3 nucleotide sequence: TGTGCCAGCAGTTTTATCGTTCAGGGGTTTACGGACACTGAAGCTTTCTTT.

The chain uses TRBV4-1 and TRBJ2-7; TRBD2 matches at 10 bases. The trim removed 2 bases at V and 2 bases at J, leaving 3 bases unmatched. CDR3 length equals 15 residues. Germline CDR1 reads MGHRA; CDR2 reads YSYEKL. In DNA, the CDR3 is TGCGCCAGCAGCCAAAGAGCGGGAGGGCCCTACGAGCAGTACTTC. Protein sequence: CASSQRAGGPYEQYF.